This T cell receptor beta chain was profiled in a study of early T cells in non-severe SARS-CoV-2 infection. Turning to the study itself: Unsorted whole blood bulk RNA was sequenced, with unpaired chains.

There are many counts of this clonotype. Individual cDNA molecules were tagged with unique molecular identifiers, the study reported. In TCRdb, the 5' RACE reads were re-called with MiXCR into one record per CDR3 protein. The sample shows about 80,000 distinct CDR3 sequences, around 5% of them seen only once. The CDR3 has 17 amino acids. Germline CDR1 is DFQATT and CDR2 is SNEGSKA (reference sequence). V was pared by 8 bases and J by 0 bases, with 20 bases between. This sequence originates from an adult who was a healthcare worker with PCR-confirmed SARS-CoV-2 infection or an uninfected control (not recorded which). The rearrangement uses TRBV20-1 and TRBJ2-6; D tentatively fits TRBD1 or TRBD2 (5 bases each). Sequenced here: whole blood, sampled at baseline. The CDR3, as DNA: TGCAGTCCCTTGGGGGATAGTACCGCCTCTGGGGCCAACGTCCTGACTTTC. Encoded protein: CSPLGDSTASGANVLTF.